These 9 T cell receptor beta chains share one sample of origin, sequenced in a study of blood T cell repertoires in COVID-19. This table comes from immunoSEQ multiplex PCR, and its TCRdb copy is limited to in-frame clones, with some not included. In the table there are more than 95,000 clones, roughly nine tenths of which are singletons. The sequencing sample was made of peripheral blood. The receptors stem from a man aged 45-65 years in a cohort sampled during active COVID-19.

The genes are TRBV6-5 and TRBJ2-1; 8 bases match TRBD2. Trimming cost V 7 bases and J 3 bases; bases outside gene matches: 5. CDR3 length: 14 amino acids. The germline V gene encodes CDR1 MNHEY and CDR2 SVGAGI. The CDR3 region is CASKRGFDYNEQFF. CDR3 DNA sequence: TGTGCCAGCAAGCGGGGGTTCGACTACAATGAGCAGTTCTTC.

This chain connects TRBV5-8 to TRBJ1-5, with 10 bases that match TRBD1. With V trimmed by 4 bases and J by 6 bases, 10 bases remained unmatched. The germline gives CDR1 SGHTS, CDR2 YDEGEE. The CDR3 totals 16 residues. For the CDR3, the DNA is TGTGCCAGCAGCGGGGGGGACAGGGGCCTCGGTCAGCCCCAGCATTTT. It specifies CASSGGDRGLGQPQHF.

The chain couples TRBV19 to TRBJ1-5; D may be TRBD1 (5 bases). Per germline, CDR1 LNHDA and CDR2 SQIVND (reference sequence). The length of the CDR3 is 14 residues. Trimming removed 4 bases at V and 6 bases at J, with 13 bases between. Here the CDR3 reads CASSTDTNSQPQHF. In DNA, the CDR3 is TGTGCCAGTAGTACGGACACGAATAGTCAGCCCCAGCATTTT.

This chain uses TRBV3-1 (or the pseudogene TRBV3-2) with TRBJ2-5, with TRBD1 matching over 8 bases. V lost 0 bases to trimming and J lost 5 bases; unmatched junction nucleotides: 14. The germline CDR1 and CDR2 sequences are LGHDT and YNNKEL (reference sequence). This CDR3 comprises 18 residues. DNA for the CDR3: TGTGCCAGCAGCCAAGATAAGTGGCAGGGGGCTTCGAAGGAGACCCAGTACTTC. Its translation: CASSQDKWQGASKETQYF.

The V call is TRBV6-5, the J call TRBJ1-1; 7 bases agree with TRBD1. This CDR3 is built from 14 residues. Germline assignment: CDR1 MNHEY and CDR2 SVGAGI. V was clipped by 2 bases and J by 3 bases; unmatched bases: 3. The CDR3 sequence is CASSYARGDTEAFF. The CDR3 DNA reads as TGTGCCAGCAGTTACGCCAGGGGGGACACTGAAGCTTTCTTT.

The rearrangement links TRBV11-3 to TRBJ2-5, with a weak D call TRBD2 (7 bases). The CDR3 is 14 amino acids. The V end lost 3 bases, the J end lost 5 bases, and 13 bases lay between the germline ends. Germline V gene data show CDR1 as SGHNT and CDR2 as YENEEA. The CDR3 sequence is CASSFGGGGETQYF. CDR3 nucleotides: TGTGCCAGCAGCTTCGGCGGGGGCGGTGAGACCCAGTACTTC.

V and J are TRBV5-1 and TRBJ2-5, with 8 bases that match TRBD2. Trimming cost V 0 bases and J 4 bases; bases outside gene matches: 5. This CDR3 has 15 amino acids. Germline V gives CDR1 SGHRS, CDR2 YFSETQ. The CDR3 is CASSLDGGALETQYF. The CDR3 DNA is TGCGCCAGCAGCTTGGACGGGGGGGCCCTAGAGACCCAGTACTTC.

The rearrangement links TRBV19 to TRBJ1-5; D possibly corresponds to TRBD1 (6 bases). Per the germline V gene, CDR1 is LNHDA and CDR2 is SQIVND (reference sequence). V shed 5 bases and J shed 0 bases, with 8 bases lying between them. The length of the CDR3 is 14 residues. Here the CDR3 DNA reads TGTGCCAGTAGTGAACAGGGTAGCAATCAGCCCCAGCATTTT. Its protein is CASSEQGSNQPQHF.

The V gene is TRBV12-2, the J gene TRBJ2-7; the table names TRBD1, a call not compared with the DNA. TRBV12-2 is labeled a pseudogene. This CDR3 contains 15 residues. The CDR3 spells CASRFYPGHWFEQYV. For the CDR3, the DNA is TGTGCAAGTCGCTTTTACCCGGGACATTGGTTCGAGCAGTACGTC.